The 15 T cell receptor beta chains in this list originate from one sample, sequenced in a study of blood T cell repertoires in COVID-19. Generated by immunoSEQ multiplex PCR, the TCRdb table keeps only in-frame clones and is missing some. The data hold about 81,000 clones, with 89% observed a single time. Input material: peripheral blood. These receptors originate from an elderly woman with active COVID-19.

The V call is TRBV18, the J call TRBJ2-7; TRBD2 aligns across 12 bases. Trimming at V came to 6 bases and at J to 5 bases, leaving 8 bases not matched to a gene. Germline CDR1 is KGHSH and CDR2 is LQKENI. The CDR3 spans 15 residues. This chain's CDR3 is CASSQTSGSTHEQYF. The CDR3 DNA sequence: TGTGCCAGCTCCCAGACTAGCGGGAGTACCCACGAGCAGTACTTC.

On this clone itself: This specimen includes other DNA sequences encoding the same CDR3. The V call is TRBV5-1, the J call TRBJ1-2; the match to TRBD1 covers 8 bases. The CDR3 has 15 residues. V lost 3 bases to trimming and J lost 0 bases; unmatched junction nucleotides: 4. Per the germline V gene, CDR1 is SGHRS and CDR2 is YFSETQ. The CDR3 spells CASSSGTGSNYGYTF. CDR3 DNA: TGCGCCAGCAGCTCGGGGACAGGATCTAACTATGGCTACACCTTC.

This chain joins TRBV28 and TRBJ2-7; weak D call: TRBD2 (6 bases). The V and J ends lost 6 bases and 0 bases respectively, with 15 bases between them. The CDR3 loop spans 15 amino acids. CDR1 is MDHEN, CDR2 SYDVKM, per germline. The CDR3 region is CASSPVEGSSYEQYF. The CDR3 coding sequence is TGTGCCAGCAGCCCTGTGGAGGGGAGCTCCTACGAGCAGTACTTC.

As DNA, the CDR3 is TGTGCCAGCAGCTTTCCGACTAGCGGAAACTACGAGCAGTACTTC. This gives the protein CASSFPTSGNYEQYF. The chain links TRBV7-8 to TRBJ2-7; 9 nucleotides line up with TRBD2. The V gene's germline CDR1 is SGHVS and CDR2 FQNEAQ. This CDR3 is 15 amino acids long. The V and J ends lost 3 bases and 3 bases, in that order; junction bases with no gene match: 6.

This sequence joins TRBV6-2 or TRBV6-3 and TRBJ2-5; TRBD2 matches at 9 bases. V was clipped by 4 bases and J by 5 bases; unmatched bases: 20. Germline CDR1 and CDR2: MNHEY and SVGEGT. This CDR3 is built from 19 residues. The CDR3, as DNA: TGTGCCAGCAGTTTCCTTCTATCCAGCGGGAGGCATCCTGCGGAGACCCAGTACTTC. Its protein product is CASSFLLSSGRHPAETQYF.

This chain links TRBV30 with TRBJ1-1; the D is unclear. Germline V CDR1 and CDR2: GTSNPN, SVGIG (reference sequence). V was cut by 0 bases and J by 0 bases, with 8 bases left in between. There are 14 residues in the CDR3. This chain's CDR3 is CAWSVGVLNTEAFF. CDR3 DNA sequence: TGTGCCTGGAGTGTAGGAGTGCTGAACACTGAAGCTTTCTTT.

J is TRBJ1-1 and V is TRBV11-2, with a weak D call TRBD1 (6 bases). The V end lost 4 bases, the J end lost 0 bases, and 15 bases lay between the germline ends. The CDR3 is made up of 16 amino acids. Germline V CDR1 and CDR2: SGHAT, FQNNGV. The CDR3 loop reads CASSSRGGTLNTEAFF. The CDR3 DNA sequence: TGTGCCAGCAGCTCCCGGGGGGGCACTTTGAACACTGAAGCTTTCTTT.

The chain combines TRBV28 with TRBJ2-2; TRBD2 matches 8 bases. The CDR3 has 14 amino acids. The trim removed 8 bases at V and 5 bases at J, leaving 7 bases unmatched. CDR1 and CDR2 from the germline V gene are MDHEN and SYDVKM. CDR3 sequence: CASALSGSTGELFF. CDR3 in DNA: TGTGCCAGCGCCCTGAGCGGGAGTACCGGGGAGCTGTTTTTT.

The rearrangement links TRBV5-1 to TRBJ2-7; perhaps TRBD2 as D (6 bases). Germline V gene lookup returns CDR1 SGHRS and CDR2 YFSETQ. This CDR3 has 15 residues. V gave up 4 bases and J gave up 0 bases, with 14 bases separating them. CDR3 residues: CASSPGDTNSYEQYF. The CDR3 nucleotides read TGCGCCAGCAGCCCGGGGGATACGAACTCCTACGAGCAGTACTTC.

CDR3 in amino acids: CASSLAGAGQETQYF. The CDR3 nucleotides are TGTGCCAGCAGTTTAGCGGGAGCCGGGCAAGAGACCCAGTACTTC. The J gene is TRBJ2-5, the V gene TRBV6-2 or TRBV6-3; 9 bases map to TRBD2. Trimming cost V 4 bases and J 2 bases; bases outside gene matches: 5. The CDR3 sequence is 15 residues long. Germline lookup yields CDR1 MNHEY and CDR2 SVGEGT.

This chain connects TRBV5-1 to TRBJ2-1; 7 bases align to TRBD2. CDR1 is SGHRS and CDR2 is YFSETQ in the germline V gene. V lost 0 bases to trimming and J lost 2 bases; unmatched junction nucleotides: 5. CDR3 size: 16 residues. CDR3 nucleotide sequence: TGCGCCAGCAGCTTGGTTGGGGGAGGGACCTACAATGAGCAGTTCTTC. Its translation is CASSLVGGGTYNEQFF.

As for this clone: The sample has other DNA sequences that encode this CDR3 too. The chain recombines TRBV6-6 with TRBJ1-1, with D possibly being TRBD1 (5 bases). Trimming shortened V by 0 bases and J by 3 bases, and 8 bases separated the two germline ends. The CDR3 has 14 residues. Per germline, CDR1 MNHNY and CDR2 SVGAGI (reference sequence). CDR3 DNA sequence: TGTGCCAGCAGTTACTCCGGCAGGGACACTGAAGCTTTCTTT. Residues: CASSYSGRDTEAFF.

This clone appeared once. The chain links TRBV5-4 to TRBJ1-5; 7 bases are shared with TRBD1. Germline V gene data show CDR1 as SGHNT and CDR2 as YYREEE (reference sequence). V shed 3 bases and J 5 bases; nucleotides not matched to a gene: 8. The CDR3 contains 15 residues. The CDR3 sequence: CASSWEDRWDQPQHF. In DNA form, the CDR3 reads TGTGCCAGCAGCTGGGAGGACAGGTGGGATCAGCCCCAGCATTTT.

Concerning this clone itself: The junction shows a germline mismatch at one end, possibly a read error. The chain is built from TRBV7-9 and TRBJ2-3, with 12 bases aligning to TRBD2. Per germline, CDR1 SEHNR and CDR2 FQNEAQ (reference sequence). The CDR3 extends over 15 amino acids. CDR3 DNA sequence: TGTGCCAGCAGCCTAGCGGGAGGGGACACAGATACGCAGTATTTT. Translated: CASSLAGGDTDTQYF.

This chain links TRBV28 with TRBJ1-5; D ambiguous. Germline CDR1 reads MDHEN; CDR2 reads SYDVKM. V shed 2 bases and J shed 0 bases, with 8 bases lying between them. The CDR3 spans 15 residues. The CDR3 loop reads CASSLRGSSNQPQHF. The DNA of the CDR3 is TGTGCCAGCAGTTTACGGGGTTCTAGCAATCAGCCCCAGCATTTT.